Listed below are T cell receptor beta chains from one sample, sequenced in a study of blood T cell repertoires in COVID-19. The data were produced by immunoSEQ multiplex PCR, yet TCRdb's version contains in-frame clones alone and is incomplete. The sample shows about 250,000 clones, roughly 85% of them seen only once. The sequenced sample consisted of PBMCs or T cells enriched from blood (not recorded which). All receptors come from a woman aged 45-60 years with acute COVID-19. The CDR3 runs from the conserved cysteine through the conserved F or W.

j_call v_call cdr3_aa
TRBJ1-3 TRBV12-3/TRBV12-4 CASSRGGNTIYF
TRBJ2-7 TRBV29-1 CSVTGGPSSYEQYF
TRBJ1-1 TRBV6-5 CASSRTATEAFF
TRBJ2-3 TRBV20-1 CSASRIPGGHTDTQYF
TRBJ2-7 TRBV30 CAWSEGLAGDEQYF
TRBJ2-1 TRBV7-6 CASSLESDSSYNEQFF
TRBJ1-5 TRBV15 CATSREGAGGYQPQHF
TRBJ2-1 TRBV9 CASSVTGFGTSGYNEQFF
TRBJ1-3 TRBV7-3 CASSLGSGLGNTIYF
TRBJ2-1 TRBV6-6 CASSRSNEQFF
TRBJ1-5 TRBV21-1 CASSSVWTGGGNQPQHF
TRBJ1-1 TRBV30 CAWSVQSRGAFF
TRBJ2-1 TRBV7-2 CASSSQPGDRRVNEQFF
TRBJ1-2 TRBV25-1 CASSESRVNYGYTF
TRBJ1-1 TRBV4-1 CASSYGGNTEAFF
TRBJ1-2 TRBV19 CASSTNRAGYTF
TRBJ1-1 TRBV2 CASSRDSGTEAFF
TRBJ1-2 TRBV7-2 CASSLWGGAGGYTF
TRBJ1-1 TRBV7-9 CASITWGGNTEAFF
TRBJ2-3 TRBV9 CASSVLSGGGPDTQYF
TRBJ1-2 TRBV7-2 CASSLGRQNYGYTF
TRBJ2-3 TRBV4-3 CASSQVWGSLTDTQYF
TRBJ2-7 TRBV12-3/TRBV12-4 CASSLAGMSEQYF
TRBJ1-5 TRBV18 CASSPEQLNQPQHF
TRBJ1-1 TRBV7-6 CASRVGQGDTEAFF
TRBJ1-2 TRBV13 CASSLGQGNYGYTF
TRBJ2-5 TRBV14 CASSLLAGDTTWGTQYF
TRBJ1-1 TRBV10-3 CAISEIPDRATEAFF
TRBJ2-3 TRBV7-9 CASNLGVGSTDTQYF
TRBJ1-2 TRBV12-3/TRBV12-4 CASSSVLRNGYTF
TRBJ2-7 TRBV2 CASREGTYEQYF
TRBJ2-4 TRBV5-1 CASSPSGKNIQYF
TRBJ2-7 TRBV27 CASSKGQHYEQYF
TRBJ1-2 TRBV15 CATSGASDSQGARYGYTF
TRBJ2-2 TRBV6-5 CASSFQWSGELFF
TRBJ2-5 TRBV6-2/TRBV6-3 CASSYAPRLAGGIDQETQYF
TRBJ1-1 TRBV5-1 CASSLVTGMNTEAFF
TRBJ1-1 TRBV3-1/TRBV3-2 CASSTPGRMATEAFF
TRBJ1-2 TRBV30 CAWREQGALNYGYTF
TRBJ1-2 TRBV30 CAWSRTGTTSGYTF
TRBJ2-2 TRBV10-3 CAIMSQGFTGELFF
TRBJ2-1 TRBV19 CASRKPGQGDEQFF
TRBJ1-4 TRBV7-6 CASSLAGTGDEKLFF
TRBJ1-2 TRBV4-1 CASSQGGRATNYGYTF
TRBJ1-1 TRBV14 CASSQHLSGEAFF